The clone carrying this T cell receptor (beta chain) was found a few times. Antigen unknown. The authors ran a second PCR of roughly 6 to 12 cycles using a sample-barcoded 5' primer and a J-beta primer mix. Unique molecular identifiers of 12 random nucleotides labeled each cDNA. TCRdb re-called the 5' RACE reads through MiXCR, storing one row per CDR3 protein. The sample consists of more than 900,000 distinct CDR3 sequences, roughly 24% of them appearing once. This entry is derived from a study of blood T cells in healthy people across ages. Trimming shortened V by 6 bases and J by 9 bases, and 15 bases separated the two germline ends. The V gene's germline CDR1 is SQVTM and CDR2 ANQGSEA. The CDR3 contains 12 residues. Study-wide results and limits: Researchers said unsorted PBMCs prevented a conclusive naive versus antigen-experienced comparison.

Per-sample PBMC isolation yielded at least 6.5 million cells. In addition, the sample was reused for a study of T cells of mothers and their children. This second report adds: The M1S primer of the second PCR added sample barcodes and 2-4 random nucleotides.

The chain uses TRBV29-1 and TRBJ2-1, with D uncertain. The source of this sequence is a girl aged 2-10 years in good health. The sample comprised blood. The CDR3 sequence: CSVRTGSSEQFF. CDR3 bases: TGCAGCGTCCGAACTGGAAGCAGTGAGCAGTTCTTC.